This T cell receptor beta chain was recovered during a study of CD8+ T cells in alopecia areata. Reverse transcribed after extraction, RNA yielded cDNA as the sequencing template. Only in-frame clones appear in the TCRdb table, and some are missing; sequencing was by immunoSEQ multiplex PCR. The repertoire holds under 300,000 clones, with under 80% as singletons. V was shortened by 2 bases and J by 5 bases, with 15 bases between the two germline ends. CDR1 and CDR2 (germline): MDHEN, SYDVKM. The CDR3 has 15 residues. PBMCs, the starting material, were the source of sorted CD4+ and CD8+ T cells. The source material was CD4+ T cells sorted from blood, sampled at week 0. V gene TRBV28 combines with J gene TRBJ1-1, with D possibly matching TRBD1 (6 bases). The receptor was isolated from a human donor with alopecia areata. The chain's CDR3 is CASSLVRGRETEAFF. The CDR3 DNA is TGTGCCAGCAGTTTAGTCAGGGGTCGGGAGACTGAAGCTTTCTTT.